This T cell receptor (beta chain) came from a study of blood T cell repertoires in COVID-19. This table comes from immunoSEQ multiplex PCR, and its TCRdb copy is limited to in-frame clones, with some not included. This table holds a few hundred thousand clones, around nine tenths found once. V gave up 3 bases and J gave up 3 bases; unmatched junction bases: 4. CDR1 MNHNS and CDR2 SASEGT come from the germline V gene. The CDR3 consists of 14 residues. A single count supports this clone. The TCR originated in a woman in her twenties or thirties who had been exposed to COVID-19. This rearrangement joins TRBV6-1 to TRBJ1-2; 7 bases fit TRBD1. The sequenced material came from PBMCs or T cells enriched from blood (not recorded which). The CDR3 region has the DNA TGTGCCAGCAGTGACAAGGGACAGCACTATGGCTACACCTTC. Residues: CASSDKGQHYGYTF.